This is a list of T cell receptor beta chains from one sample in a study of control samples from healthy donors and cancer patients. TCRdb keeps only in-frame clones here, not all; method: immunoSEQ multiplex PCR. The table shows 150,000 or so clones, with 80% to 95% occurring only once. The source material was blood. These receptors all come from a man aged 40-49 years in good health. Each CDR3 is given with its conserved first and last residue. The order of the fields is D gene, J gene, V gene, clone size, CDR3 protein, CDR3 DNA. D genes are given only for firm matches. A row's size may be missing; if present it is once, few, many or a size class.

>.|TRBJ1-1|TRBV7-9|once
CASSLSTEAFF
TGTGCCAGCAGCTTGTCCACTGAAGCTTTCTTT
>TRBD1|TRBJ1-3|TRBV15|.
CATSRQGWNTIYF
TGTGCCACCTCCAGACAGGGTTGGAACACCATATATTTT
>.|TRBJ1-6|TRBV5-8|.
CASSRDLGPLHF
TGTGCCAGCAGCCGGGACCTCGGGCCCCTCCACTTT
>.|TRBJ2-2|TRBV7-2|.
CASSFSGNTGELFF
TGTGCCAGCAGCTTTAGCGGAAACACCGGGGAGCTGTTTTTT
>TRBD1|TRBJ1-2|TRBV10-3|.
CAIRGQGNYGYTF
TGTGCCATCAGGGGACAGGGGAACTATGGCTACACCTTC
>.|TRBJ1-2|TRBV25-1|.
CASSEFRGLGYTF
TGTGCCAGCAGTGAATTTCGGGGCTTAGGCTACACCTTC
>.|TRBJ1-4|TRBV18|.
CASSSVNEKLFF
TGTGCCAGCTCATCCGTTAATGAAAAACTGTTTTTT
>.|TRBJ2-7|TRBV6-5|.
CATVLRTANSYEQYF
TGTGCCACCGTCTTACGGACAGCAAACTCCTACGAGCAGTACTTC
>.|TRBJ2-5|TRBV11-3|.
CASSLGGNQETQYF
TGTGCCAGCAGCTTAGGGGGTAATCAAGAGACCCAGTACTTC
>.|TRBJ2-2|TRBV28|.
CASSFGGANTGELFF
TGTGCCAGCAGTTTCGGAGGGGCGAACACCGGGGAGCTGTTTTTT
>.|TRBJ2-7|TRBV14|.
CASSQALHEQYF
TGTGCCAGCAGCCAAGCTCTCCACGAGCAGTACTTC
>.|TRBJ1-5|TRBV21-1|.
CASTPGFGKPQHF
TGTGCCAGCACCCCAGGGTTCGGAAAGCCCCAGCATTTT
>TRBD1|TRBJ2-7|TRBV7-8|.
CASSKQGARDEQYF
TGTGCCAGCAGCAAACAGGGGGCGCGGGACGAGCAGTACTTC
>.|TRBJ1-6|TRBV2|.
CASTQGEGFSPLHF
TGTGCCAGCACCCAAGGGGAAGGGTTCTCACCCCTCCACTTT
>.|TRBJ2-1|TRBV19|.
CASRGGQTGYNEQFF
TGTGCCAGTAGGGGGGGGCAGACGGGCTACAATGAGCAGTTCTTC
>.|TRBJ1-1|TRBV3-1/TRBV3-2|.
CASSRAGYTEAFF
TGTGCCAGCAGCCGAGCGGGCTACACTGAAGCTTTCTTT
>.|TRBJ2-1|TRBV29-1|.
CSGLSTSGFNEQFF
TGCAGCGGTCTTTCGACTAGTGGTTTCAATGAGCAGTTCTTC
>TRBD1|TRBJ1-1|TRBV30|few
CAWSADRGTEAFF
TGTGCCTGGAGTGCGGACAGGGGCACTGAAGCTTTCTTT
>.|TRBJ1-1|TRBV18|.
CASSPDRGGAFF
TGTGCCAGCTCACCAGACCGGGGGGGAGCTTTCTTT
>TRBD2|TRBJ2-7|TRBV28|.
CASCLGGSYEQYF
TGTGCCAGCTGCCTGGGGGGGTCCTACGAGCAGTACTTC
>TRBD1|TRBJ1-6|TRBV7-9|.
CASSRDRGKSPLHF
TGTGCCAGCAGCCGGGACAGGGGGAAATCACCCCTCCACTTT
>.|TRBJ2-7|TRBV15|once
CATSRDSTYSRTYEQYF
TGTGCCACCAGCAGAGATTCCACTTATAGCAGAACCTACGAGCAGTACTTC
>TRBD1|TRBJ1-2|TRBV2|.
CASVGTASNYGYTF
TGTGCCAGCGTAGGGACAGCTTCTAACTATGGCTACACCTTC
>.|TRBJ1-1|TRBV6-5|.
CASSYSPGDTEAFF
TGTGCCAGCAGTTACAGCCCCGGAGACACTGAAGCTTTCTTT
>.|TRBJ1-5|TRBV2|.
CASNRDFNQPQHF
TGTGCCAGCAATCGGGATTTTAATCAGCCCCAGCATTTT
>.|TRBJ2-7|TRBV2|.
CASSEGQSRGEQYF
TGTGCCAGCAGTGAAGGGCAGAGCCGGGGCGAGCAGTACTTC
>.|TRBJ2-4|TRBV5-1|.
CASSLVGGKNIQYF
TGCGCCAGCAGCTTGGTGGGGGGTAAAAACATTCAGTACTTC
>TRBD1|TRBJ1-2|TRBV29-1|.
CSVGTGSANYGYTF
TGCAGCGTAGGGACAGGCTCGGCTAACTATGGCTACACCTTC
>.|TRBJ2-6|TRBV5-5|.
CASRFAGANVLTF
TGTGCCAGCAGGTTCGCCGGGGCCAACGTCCTGACTTTC
>.|TRBJ2-1|TRBV7-3|.
CASSSQGAWNEQFF
TGTGCCAGCAGCTCCCAAGGGGCCTGGAATGAGCAGTTCTTC
>.|TRBJ1-5|TRBV20-1|.
CSASNPLNNQPQHF
TGCAGTGCTAGTAATCCGTTAAATAATCAGCCCCAGCATTTT
>.|TRBJ2-5|TRBV13|.
CASSQSRGSQETQYF
TGTGCCAGCAGCCAAAGTAGGGGTTCTCAAGAGACCCAGTACTTC
>TRBD1|TRBJ1-1|TRBV5-4|few
CASSPETGVNTEAFF
TGTGCCAGCAGCCCTGAAACAGGGGTGAACACTGAAGCTTTCTTT
>TRBD2|TRBJ2-7|TRBV5-1|.
CASSPGLAGDAYEQYF
TGCGCCAGCAGCCCTGGACTAGCGGGGGACGCCTACGAGCAGTACTTC
>.|TRBJ1-1|TRBV6-5|.
CASTRPGFKAFF
TGTGCCAGCACCCGCCCAGGGTTTAAAGCTTTCTTT
>.|TRBJ1-4|TRBV5-1|.
CASSLDRFATNEKLFF
TGCGCCAGCAGCTTGGACAGGTTTGCAACTAATGAAAAACTGTTTTTT
>.|TRBJ1-2|TRBV21-1|.
CASTTGVANYGYTF
TGTGCCAGCACAACAGGAGTAGCCAACTATGGCTACACCTTC
>TRBD2|TRBJ2-5|TRBV24-1|.
CATSDSRGFQETQYF
TGTGCCACCAGTGATTCGCGGGGGTTCCAAGAGACCCAGTACTTC
>TRBD1|TRBJ2-7|TRBV5-1|.
CASSLVGQGAYEQYF
TGCGCCAGCAGCTTGGTGGGACAGGGGGCCTACGAGCAGTACTTC
>.|TRBJ2-2|TRBV30|once
CAWSFQNTGELFF
TGTGCCTGGAGTTTCCAGAACACCGGGGAGCTGTTTTTT
>.|TRBJ1-4|TRBV28|few
CASSLGDWGEKLFF
TGTGCCAGCAGTTTAGGGGATTGGGGTGAAAAACTGTTTTTT
>TRBD2|TRBJ2-7|TRBV11-2|.
CASSRTSGGRISYEQYF
TGTGCCAGCAGCCGTACTAGCGGGGGGAGAATTTCCTACGAGCAGTACTTC